This T cell receptor beta chain came from a study of control samples from healthy donors and cancer patients. Sequenced by immunoSEQ multiplex PCR; TCRdb stores in-frame clones only, minus some. The sample has 63,000 or so clones, 84% seen once. This CDR3 contains 13 residues. Germline-derived CDR1 and CDR2 are LNHDA and SQIVND (reference sequence). The ends were cut back, 3 bases at V and 5 bases at J, with 8 bases in the middle. This chain joins TRBV19 and TRBJ1-5; D is unresolved. This receptor was taken from a man between 50 and 59 years old in good health. The sample was blood. For the CDR3, the DNA is TGTGCCAGTAGTATTCGACCCTATCAGCCCCAGCATTTT. Its protein product is CASSIRPYQPQHF. The complete variable domain, with remaining parts taken from reference TRBV19 and TRBJ1-5, reads DGGITQSPKYLFRKEGQNVTLSCEQNLNHDAMYWYRQDPGQGLRLIYYSQIVNDFQKGDIAEGYSVSREKKESFPLTVTSAQKNPTAFYLCASSIRPYQPQHFGDGTRLSIL.